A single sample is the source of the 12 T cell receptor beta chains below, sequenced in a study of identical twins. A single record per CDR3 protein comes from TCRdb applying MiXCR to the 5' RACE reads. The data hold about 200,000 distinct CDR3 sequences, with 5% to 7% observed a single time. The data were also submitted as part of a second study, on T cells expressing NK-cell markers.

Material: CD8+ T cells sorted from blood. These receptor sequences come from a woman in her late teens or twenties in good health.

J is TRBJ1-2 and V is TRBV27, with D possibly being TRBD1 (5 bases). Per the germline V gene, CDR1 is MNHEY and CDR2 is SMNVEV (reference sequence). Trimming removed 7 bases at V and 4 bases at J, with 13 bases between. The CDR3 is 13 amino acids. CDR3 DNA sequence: TGTGCCAGCACCACTGGCGGGGCCTATGGCTACACCTTC. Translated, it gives CASTTGGAYGYTF.

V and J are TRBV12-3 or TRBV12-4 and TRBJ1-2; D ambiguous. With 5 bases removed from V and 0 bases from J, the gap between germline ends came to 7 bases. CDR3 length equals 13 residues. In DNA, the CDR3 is TGTGCCAGCAGTGTCATTGCTAACTATGGCTACACCTTC. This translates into CASSVIANYGYTF.

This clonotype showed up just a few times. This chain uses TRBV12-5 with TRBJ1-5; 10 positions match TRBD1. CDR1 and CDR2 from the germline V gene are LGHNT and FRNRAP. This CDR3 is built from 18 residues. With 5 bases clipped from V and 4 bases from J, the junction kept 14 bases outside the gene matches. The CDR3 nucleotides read TGTGCTAGTGGTGAAACGGGACAGGGGATTGTTGGGAATCAGCCCCAGCATTTT. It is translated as CASGETGQGIVGNQPQHF.

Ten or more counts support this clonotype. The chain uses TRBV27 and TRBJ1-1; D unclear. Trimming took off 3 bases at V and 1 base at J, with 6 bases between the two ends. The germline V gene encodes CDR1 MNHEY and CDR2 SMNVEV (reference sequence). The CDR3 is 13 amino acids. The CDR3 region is CASSFGKNTEAFF. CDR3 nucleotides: TGTGCCAGCAGTTTCGGGAAGAACACTGAAGCTTTCTTT.

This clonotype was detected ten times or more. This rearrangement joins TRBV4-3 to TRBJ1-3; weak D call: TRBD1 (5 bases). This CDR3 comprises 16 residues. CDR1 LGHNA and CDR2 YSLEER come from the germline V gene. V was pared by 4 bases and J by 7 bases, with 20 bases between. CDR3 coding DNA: TGCGCCAGCAGCCCCAGTTCGGGACCTCTGGGGAACACCATATATTTT. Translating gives CASSPSSGPLGNTIYF.

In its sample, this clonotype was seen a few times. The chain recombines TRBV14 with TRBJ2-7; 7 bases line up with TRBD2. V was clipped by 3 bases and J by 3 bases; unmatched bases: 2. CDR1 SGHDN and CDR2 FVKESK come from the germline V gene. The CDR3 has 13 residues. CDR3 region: CASSQLAGYEQYF. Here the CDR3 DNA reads TGTGCCAGCAGCCAGTTAGCGGGCTACGAGCAGTACTTC.

CDR3 sequence reads: CASSQGLAGALDEQYF. The CDR3 DNA is TGCGCCAGCAGCCAGGGACTAGCGGGAGCTCTTGACGAGCAGTACTTC. The J gene is TRBJ2-7, the V gene TRBV4-3; TRBD2 matches at 14 bases. The CDR3 totals 16 residues. J lost 5 bases, V lost 3 bases, and 6 bases had no gene match. CDR1 and CDR2 (germline): LGHNA, YSLEER.

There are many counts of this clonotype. The chain's CDR3 is CASSDTGSMSEQFF. DNA of the CDR3: TGTGCCAGCAGTGATACAGGGAGTATGAGTGAGCAGTTCTTC. The V call is TRBV28, the J call TRBJ2-1, with D maybe TRBD1 (6 bases). The ends were cut back, 5 bases at V and 9 bases at J, with 17 bases in the middle. CDR1 MDHEN and CDR2 SYDVKM come from the germline V gene. The CDR3 contains 14 residues.

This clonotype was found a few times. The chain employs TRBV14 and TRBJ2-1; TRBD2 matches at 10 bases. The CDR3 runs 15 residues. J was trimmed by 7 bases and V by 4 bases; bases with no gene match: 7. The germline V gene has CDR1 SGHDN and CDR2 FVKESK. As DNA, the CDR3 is TGTGCCAGCAGCCCATTAGCGGGAGGAGCTAATGAGCAGTTCTTC. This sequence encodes CASSPLAGGANEQFF.

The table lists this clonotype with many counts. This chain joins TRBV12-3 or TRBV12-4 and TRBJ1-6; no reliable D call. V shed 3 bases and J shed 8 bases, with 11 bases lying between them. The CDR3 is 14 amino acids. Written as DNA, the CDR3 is TGTGCCAGCAGTTTGCGAATCTTTGATTCACCCCTCCACTTT. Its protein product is CASSLRIFDSPLHF.

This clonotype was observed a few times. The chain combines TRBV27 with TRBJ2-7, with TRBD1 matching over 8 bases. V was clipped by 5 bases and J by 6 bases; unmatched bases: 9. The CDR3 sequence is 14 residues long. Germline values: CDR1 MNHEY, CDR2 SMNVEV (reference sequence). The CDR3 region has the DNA TGTGCCAGCAGTGGACTTCAGGGGGCAGGCGAGCAGTACTTC. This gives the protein CASSGLQGAGEQYF.

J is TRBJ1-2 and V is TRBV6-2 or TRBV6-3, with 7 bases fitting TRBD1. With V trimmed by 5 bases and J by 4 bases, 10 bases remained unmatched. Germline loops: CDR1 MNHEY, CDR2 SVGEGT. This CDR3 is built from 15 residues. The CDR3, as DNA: TGTGCCAGCAGTGCCCGTATGACAGGGCTCTATGGCTACACCTTC. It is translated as CASSARMTGLYGYTF.